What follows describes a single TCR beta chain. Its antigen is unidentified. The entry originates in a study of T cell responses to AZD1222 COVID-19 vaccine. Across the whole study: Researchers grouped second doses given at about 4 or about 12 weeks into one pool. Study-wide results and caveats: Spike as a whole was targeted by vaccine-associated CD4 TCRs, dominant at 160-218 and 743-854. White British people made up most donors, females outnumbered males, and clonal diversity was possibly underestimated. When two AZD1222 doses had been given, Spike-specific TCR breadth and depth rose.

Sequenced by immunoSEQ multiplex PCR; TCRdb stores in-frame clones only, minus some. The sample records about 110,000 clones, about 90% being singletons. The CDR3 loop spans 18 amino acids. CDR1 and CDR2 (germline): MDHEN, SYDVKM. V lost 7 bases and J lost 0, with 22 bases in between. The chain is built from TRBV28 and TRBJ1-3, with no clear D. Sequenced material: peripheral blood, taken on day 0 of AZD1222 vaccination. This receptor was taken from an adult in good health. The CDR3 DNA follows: TGTGCCAGCATATTAAACATTGGTGAAGTTAACTCTGGAAACACCATATATTTT. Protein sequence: CASILNIGEVNSGNTIYF. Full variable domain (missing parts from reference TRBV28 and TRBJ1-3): DVKVTQSSRYLVKRTGEKVFLECVQDMDHENMFWYRQDPGLGLRLIYFSYDVKMKEKGDIPEGYSVSREKKERFSLILESASTNQTSMYLCASILNIGEVNSGNTIYFGEGSWLTVV.